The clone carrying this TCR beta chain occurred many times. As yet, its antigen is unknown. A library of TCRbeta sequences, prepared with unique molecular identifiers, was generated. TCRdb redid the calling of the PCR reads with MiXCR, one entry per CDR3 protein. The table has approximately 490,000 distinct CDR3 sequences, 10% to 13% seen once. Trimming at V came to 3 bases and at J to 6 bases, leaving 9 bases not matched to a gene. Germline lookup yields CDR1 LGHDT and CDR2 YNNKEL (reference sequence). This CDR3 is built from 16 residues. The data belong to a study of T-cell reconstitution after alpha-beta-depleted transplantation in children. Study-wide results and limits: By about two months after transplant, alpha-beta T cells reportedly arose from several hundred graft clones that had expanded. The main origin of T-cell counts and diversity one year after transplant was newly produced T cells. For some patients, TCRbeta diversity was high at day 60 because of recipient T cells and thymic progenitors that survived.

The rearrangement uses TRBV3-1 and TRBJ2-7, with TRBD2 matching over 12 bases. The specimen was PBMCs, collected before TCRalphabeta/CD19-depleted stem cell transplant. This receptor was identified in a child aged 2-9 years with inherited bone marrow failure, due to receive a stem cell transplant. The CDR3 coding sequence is TGTGCCAGCAGCCATCTTTGGACTAGCGGGGCGTCCGAGCAGTACTTC. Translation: CASSHLWTSGASEQYF.